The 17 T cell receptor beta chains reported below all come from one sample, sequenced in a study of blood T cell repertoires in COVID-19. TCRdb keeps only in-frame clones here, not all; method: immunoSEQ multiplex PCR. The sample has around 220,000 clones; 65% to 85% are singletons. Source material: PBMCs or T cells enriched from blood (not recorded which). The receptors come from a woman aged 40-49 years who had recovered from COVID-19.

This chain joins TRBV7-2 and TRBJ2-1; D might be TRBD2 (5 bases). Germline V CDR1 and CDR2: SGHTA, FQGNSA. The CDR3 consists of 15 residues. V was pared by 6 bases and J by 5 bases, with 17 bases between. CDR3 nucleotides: TGTGCCAGCAGGAGGACTCTGCAAAACCACAATGAGCAGTTCTTC. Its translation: CASRRTLQNHNEQFF.

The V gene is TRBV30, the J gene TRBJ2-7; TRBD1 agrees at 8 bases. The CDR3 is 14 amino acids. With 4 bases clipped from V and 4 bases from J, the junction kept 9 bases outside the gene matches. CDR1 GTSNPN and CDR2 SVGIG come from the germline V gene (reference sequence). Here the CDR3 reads CAWIGSGGVYEQYF. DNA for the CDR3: TGTGCCTGGATCGGGTCAGGGGGCGTATACGAGCAGTACTTC.

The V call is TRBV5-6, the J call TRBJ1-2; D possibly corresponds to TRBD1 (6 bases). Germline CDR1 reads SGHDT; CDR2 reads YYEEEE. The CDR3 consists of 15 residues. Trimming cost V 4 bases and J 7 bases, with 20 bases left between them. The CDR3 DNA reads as TGTGCCAGCAGCCAGGGGACACCAACTCAAGGTGGCTACACCTTC. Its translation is CASSQGTPTQGGYTF.

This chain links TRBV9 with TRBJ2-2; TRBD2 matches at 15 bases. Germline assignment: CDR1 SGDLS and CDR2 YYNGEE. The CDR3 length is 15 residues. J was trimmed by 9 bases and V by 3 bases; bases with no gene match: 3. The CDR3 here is CASSAGTSGGRELFF. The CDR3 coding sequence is TGTGCCAGCAGCGCCGGGACTAGCGGGGGGAGGGAGCTGTTTTTT.

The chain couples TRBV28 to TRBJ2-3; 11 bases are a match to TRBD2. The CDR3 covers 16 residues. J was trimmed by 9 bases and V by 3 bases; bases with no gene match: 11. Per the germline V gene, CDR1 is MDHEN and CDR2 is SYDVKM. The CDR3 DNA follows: TGTGCCAGCAGTTTCGAACTAGCGGGAGAAGCAAGCACGCAGTATTTT. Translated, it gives CASSFELAGEASTQYF. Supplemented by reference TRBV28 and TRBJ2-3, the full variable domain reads DVKVTQSSRYLVKRTGEKVFLECVQDMDHENMFWYRQDPGLGLRLIYFSYDVKMKEKGDIPEGYSVSREKKERFSLILESASTNQTSMYLCASSFELAGEASTQYFGPGTRLTVL.

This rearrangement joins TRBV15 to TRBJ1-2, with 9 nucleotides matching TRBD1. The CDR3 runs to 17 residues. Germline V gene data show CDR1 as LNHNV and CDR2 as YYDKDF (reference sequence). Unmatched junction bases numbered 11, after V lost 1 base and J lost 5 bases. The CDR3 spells CATSRGTGAPRGYGYTF. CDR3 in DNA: TGTGCCACCAGCAGAGGGACAGGGGCTCCGCGAGGATATGGCTACACCTTC.

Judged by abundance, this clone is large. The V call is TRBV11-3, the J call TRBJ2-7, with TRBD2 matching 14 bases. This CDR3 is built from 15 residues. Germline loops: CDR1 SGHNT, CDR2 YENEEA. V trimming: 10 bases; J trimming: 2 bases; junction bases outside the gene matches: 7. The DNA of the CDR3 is TGTGCCACCGGGACTAGCGGGAGCTTTCCCTACGAGCAGTACGTC. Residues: CATGTSGSFPYEQYV.

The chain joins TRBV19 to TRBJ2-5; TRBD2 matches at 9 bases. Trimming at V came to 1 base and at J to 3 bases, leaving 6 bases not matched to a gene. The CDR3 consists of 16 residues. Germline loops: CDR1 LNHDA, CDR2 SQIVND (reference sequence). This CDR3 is CASSIGFSGRKETQYF. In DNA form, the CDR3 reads TGTGCCAGTAGTATAGGTTTCAGCGGGAGGAAAGAGACCCAGTACTTC.

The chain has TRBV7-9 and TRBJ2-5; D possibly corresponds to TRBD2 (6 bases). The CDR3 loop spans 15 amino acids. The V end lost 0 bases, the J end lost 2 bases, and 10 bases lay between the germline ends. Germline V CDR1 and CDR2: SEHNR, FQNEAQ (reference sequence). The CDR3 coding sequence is TGTGCCAGCAGCTTAGCGTACGGGGGACAAGAGACCCAGTACTTC. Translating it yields CASSLAYGGQETQYF.

CDR3 in DNA: TGTGCCATCAGTGTCGGGGGGCACACTGAAGCTTTCTTT. Residues: CAISVGGHTEAFF. The rearrangement uses TRBV10-3 and TRBJ1-1, with D possibly TRBD1 on 6 matching bases. The CDR3 runs to 13 residues. V was pared by 4 bases and J by 3 bases, with 9 bases between. Per germline, CDR1 ENHRY and CDR2 SYGVKD.

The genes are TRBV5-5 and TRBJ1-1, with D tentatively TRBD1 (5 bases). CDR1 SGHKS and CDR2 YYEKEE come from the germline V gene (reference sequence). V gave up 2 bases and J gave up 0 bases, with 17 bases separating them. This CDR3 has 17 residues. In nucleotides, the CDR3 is TGTGCCAGCAGCTTCATACGCGGGACTCTATTGAACACTGAAGCTTTCTTT. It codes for CASSFIRGTLLNTEAFF.

The DNA of the CDR3 is TGTGCCAGCTCACTAGGGACAGGAGTCACAGCTAACTATGGCTACACCTTC. Translation: CASSLGTGVTANYGYTF. The chain is built from TRBV18 and TRBJ1-2, with 8 positions matching TRBD1. The ends lost 4 bases at V and 0 bases at J; junction bases unmatched: 10. Germline V gene sequence: CDR1 KGHSH, CDR2 LQKENI. The CDR3 is 17 residues long.

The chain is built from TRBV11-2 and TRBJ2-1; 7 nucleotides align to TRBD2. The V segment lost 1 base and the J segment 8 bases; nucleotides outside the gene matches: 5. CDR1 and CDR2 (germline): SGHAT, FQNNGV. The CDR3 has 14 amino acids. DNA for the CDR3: TGTGCCAGCAGCTTAGGCGGGAGAACATATGAGCAGTTCTTC. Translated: CASSLGGRTYEQFF.

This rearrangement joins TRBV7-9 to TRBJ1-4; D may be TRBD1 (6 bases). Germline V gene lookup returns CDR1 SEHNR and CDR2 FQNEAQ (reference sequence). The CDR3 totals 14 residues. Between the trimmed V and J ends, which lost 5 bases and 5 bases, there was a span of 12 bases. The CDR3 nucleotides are TGTGCCAGCAGCGCATCACAGGGAAATGAAAAACTGTTTTTT. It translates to CASSASQGNEKLFF. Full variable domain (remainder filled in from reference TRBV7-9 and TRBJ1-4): DTGVSQNPRHKITKRGQNVTFRCDPISEHNRLYWYRQTLGQGPEFLTYFQNEAQLEKSRLLSDRFSAERPKGSFSTLEIQRTEQGDSAMYLCASSASQGNEKLFFGSGTQLSVL.

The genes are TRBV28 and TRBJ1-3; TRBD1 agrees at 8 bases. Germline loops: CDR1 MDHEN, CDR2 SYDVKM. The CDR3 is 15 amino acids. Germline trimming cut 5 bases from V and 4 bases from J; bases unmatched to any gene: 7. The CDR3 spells CASSGRGLGGNTIYF. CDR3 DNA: TGTGCCAGCAGTGGCAGGGGGCTGGGGGGAAACACCATATATTTT.

CDR3 coding DNA: TGTGCCAGCAGTAGAGGGACTAGCGGTAACAATGAGCAGTTCTTC. Its protein product is CASSRGTSGNNEQFF. The rearrangement links TRBV6-5 to TRBJ2-1; 11 positions agree with TRBD2. Germline trimming cut 5 bases from V and 5 bases from J; bases unmatched to any gene: 5. The CDR3 is 15 residues long. In germline, CDR1 is MNHEY, CDR2 SVGAGI.

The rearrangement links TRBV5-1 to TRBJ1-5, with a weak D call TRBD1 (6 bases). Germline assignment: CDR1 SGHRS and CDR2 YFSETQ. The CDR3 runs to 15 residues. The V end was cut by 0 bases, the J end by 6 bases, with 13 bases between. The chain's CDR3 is CASSLDQGTGQPQHF. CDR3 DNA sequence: TGCGCCAGCAGCTTGGATCAGGGGACGGGTCAGCCCCAGCATTTT.